The T cell receptor (beta chain) described here comes from a study of T cells in localized non-small cell lung cancer. Notes on the study in general: Of the top 100 tumor clones, median around 60 were in adjacent lung, around 28 among its top 100. Longer survival (overall) was linked to higher T cell density in blood.

CDR3 size: 13 residues. In germline, CDR1 is SGDLS, CDR2 YYNGEE. V lost 0 bases, J lost 4 bases, and 5 bases lay in between. On this clone: Its target is unknown.

The data were produced by immunoSEQ multiplex PCR, yet TCRdb's version contains in-frame clones alone and is incomplete. The sample contains about 24,000 clones, 84% of which appear only once. The sequencing used PBMCs, collected before any cancer treatment. The chain couples TRBV9 to TRBJ1-3; D not certain. The sequence came from a man aged 40 to 75 with stage II lung adenocarcinoma. The CDR3 protein is CASSVGQGNTIYF. CDR3 nucleotide sequence: TGTGCCAGCAGCGTAGGGCAAGGAAACACCATATATTTT. The full variable domain, rest sourced from reference TRBV9 and TRBJ1-3, is DSGVTQTPKHLITATGQRVTLRCSPRSGDLSVYWYQQSLDQGLQFLIQYYNGEERAKGNILERFSAQQFPDLHSELNLSSLELGDSALYFCASSVGQGNTIYFGEGSWLTVV.